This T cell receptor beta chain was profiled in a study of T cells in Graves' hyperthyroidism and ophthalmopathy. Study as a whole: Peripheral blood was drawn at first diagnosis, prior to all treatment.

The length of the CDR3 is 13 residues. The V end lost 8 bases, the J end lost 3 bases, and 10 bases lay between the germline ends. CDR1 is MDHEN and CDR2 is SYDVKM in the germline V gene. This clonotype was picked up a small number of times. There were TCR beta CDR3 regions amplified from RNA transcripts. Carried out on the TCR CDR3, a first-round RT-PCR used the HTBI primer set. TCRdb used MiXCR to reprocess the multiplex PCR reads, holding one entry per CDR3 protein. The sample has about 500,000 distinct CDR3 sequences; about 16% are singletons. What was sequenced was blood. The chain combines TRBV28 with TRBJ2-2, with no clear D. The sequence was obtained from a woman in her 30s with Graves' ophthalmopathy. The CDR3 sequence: CASVRVDTGELFF. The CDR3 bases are TGTGCCAGCGTCCGGGTAGACACCGGGGAGCTGTTTTTT.